Presented here are 20 T cell receptor beta chains from one specimen sequenced in a study of T cell repertoires in cytomegalovirus infection. TCRdb called the reads again in MiXCR, with one record for every CDR3 protein. The table lists about half a million distinct CDR3 sequences, 40% to 50% of them singletons, with about 39% in the top ten. The antigens these receptors bind are not known. The specimen comprised cultured PBMCs, sampled from culture after CMV antigen stimulation. Receptors originate from a human donor in good health (CMV status not recorded). Some clones in this sample may be carry-over from other donors' samples.

The chain uses TRBV5-4 and TRBJ1-4, with unresolved D. This CDR3 spans 15 amino acids. In germline, CDR1 is SGHNT, CDR2 YYREEE (reference sequence). Trimming left V 0 bases short and J 13 bases short, with 19 bases between. CDR3 in DNA: TGTGCCAGCAGCTTGGACCGACCGGGCAAGGGAGGACTGTTTTTT. Translation: CASSLDRPGKGGLFF.

This rearrangement joins TRBV28 to TRBJ1-2, with D possibly matching TRBD1 (6 bases). The CDR3 runs 14 residues. CDR1 is MDHEN, CDR2 SYDVKM, per germline. V lost 5 bases and J lost 0, with 10 bases in between. CDR3 nucleotide sequence: TGTGCCAGCAGTCAGGGGCCTGCTAACTATGGCTACACCTTC. It codes for CASSQGPANYGYTF.

The chain links TRBV20-1 to TRBJ2-1; the match to TRBD2 covers 9 bases. In germline, CDR1 is DFQATT, CDR2 SNEGSKA (reference sequence). V trimming: 5 bases; J trimming: 4 bases; junction bases outside the gene matches: 6. CDR3 length: 14 amino acids. The CDR3 DNA sequence: TGCAGTGCTGGCCCGGGACTAGCTTACAATGAGCAGTTCTTC. This codes for CSAGPGLAYNEQFF.

The chain is built from TRBV2 and TRBJ2-1, with D possibly called TRBD1 or TRBD2 (5 bases each). Trimming removed 2 bases from V and 6 bases from J, with 8 bases in between. The germline V gene has CDR1 SNHLY and CDR2 FYNNEI. CDR3 length: 13 residues. The CDR3 region is CASSEPGANEQFF. DNA of the CDR3: TGTGCCAGCAGTGAACCCGGGGCCAATGAGCAGTTCTTC.

V gene TRBV6-1 combines with J gene TRBJ1-2; D uncertain. V was pared by 8 bases and J by 7 bases, with 11 bases between. CDR3 length: 11 amino acids. Germline V gives CDR1 MNHNS, CDR2 SASEGT. The CDR3 bases are TGTGCCAGCGCTTTCATTCGTGGCTACACCTTC. Amino acid sequence: CASAFIRGYTF.

This clonotype has only a few counts. The chain joins TRBV11-2 to TRBJ2-4; possibly TRBD1 for D (6 bases). Germline V gene data show CDR1 as SGHAT and CDR2 as FQNNGV. CDR3 size: 13 residues. The germline V and J ends were trimmed by 4 bases and 9 bases, with 13 bases remaining between them. CDR3 bases: TGTGCCAGCAGCTCGACAGGAGGCGGCATTCAGTACTTC. This gives the protein CASSSTGGGIQYF.

The V gene is TRBV7-2, the J gene TRBJ2-5; D is unclear. Germline CDR1 reads SGHTA; CDR2 reads FQGNSA. CDR3 size: 13 residues. The germline V and J ends were trimmed by 3 bases and 4 bases, with 9 bases remaining between them. The CDR3 here is CASSLNTGETQYF. The CDR3 nucleotides are TGTGCCAGCAGCTTGAATACGGGAGAGACCCAGTACTTC.

The chain is built from TRBV7-6 and TRBJ1-2; 7 bases map to TRBD1. The CDR3 sequence is 13 residues long. Germline V lookup: CDR1 SGHVS, CDR2 FNYEAQ. Trimming removed 5 bases from V and 4 bases from J; junction bases left unmatched: 4. The CDR3 DNA reads TGTGCCAGCAGCATGGACAGGCTCTATGGCTACACCTTC. Translating it yields CASSMDRLYGYTF.

This clonotype has just a few counts. The chain joins TRBV5-6 to TRBJ2-7; TRBD2 agrees at 14 bases. Germline V gene data show CDR1 as SGHDT and CDR2 as YYEEEE. The CDR3 sequence is 18 residues long. Trimming removed 4 bases from V and 5 bases from J; junction bases left unmatched: 14. The CDR3 DNA reads as TGTGCCAGCAGCCCCGGACTAGCGGGAGGCCTCTACACCCACGAGCAGTACTTC. This sequence encodes CASSPGLAGGLYTHEQYF.

V usage is TRBV6-6 and J usage is TRBJ1-6; the D gene is possibly TRBD1 (5 bases). Trimming removed 0 bases at V and 7 bases at J, with 13 bases between. The V gene's germline CDR1 is MNHNY and CDR2 SVGAGI (reference sequence). This CDR3 has 16 amino acids. CDR3 region: CASSYSTGPVNSPLHF. CDR3 nucleotides: TGTGCCAGCAGTTACTCGACGGGACCCGTCAATTCACCCCTCCACTTT.

In its sample, this clonotype was seen a few times. The gene calls are TRBV7-2 and TRBJ2-3; D may be TRBD1 (6 bases). CDR3 size: 14 residues. CDR1 is SGHTA, CDR2 FQGNSA, per germline. V lost 6 bases, J lost 1 base, and 11 bases lay in between. The CDR3 reads CASRTEGGTDTQYF. The CDR3, as DNA: TGTGCCAGCAGAACTGAGGGGGGCACAGATACGCAGTATTTT.

V gene TRBV11-3 combines with J gene TRBJ2-2; D ambiguous. V lost 1 base, J lost 3 bases, and 12 bases lay in between. CDR1 is SGHNT and CDR2 is YENEEA in the germline V gene. The CDR3 length is 16 residues. In DNA form, the CDR3 reads TGTGCCAGCAGCTTAGGGGTTGGCAGGTACACCGGGGAGCTGTTTTTT. Translated: CASSLGVGRYTGELFF.

This clonotype was observed a handful of times. The genes are TRBV28 and TRBJ1-4; weak D call: TRBD1 (5 bases). Deletions cut 8 bases from V and 5 bases from J, with 21 bases between. Per germline, CDR1 MDHEN and CDR2 SYDVKM. This CDR3 is 16 amino acids long. CDR3 coding DNA: TGTGCCAGCCGGGGTACCGGGACTCCCAGGAATGAAAAACTGTTTTTT. Translated, it gives CASRGTGTPRNEKLFF.

V gene TRBV28 combines with J gene TRBJ2-3, with D possibly TRBD1 on 6 matching bases. The V end lost 2 bases, the J end lost 9 bases, and 12 bases lay between the germline ends. Germline values: CDR1 MDHEN, CDR2 SYDVKM. The CDR3 length is 13 residues. As DNA, the CDR3 is TGTGCCAGCAGTTTAACAGGGTTGAAGACGCAGTATTTT. Translation gives CASSLTGLKTQYF.

V usage is TRBV10-3 and J usage is TRBJ2-5; no firm D call. The length of the CDR3 is 12 residues. V lost 3 bases and J lost 5, with 7 bases in between. Germline CDR1 ENHRY, CDR2 SYGVKD. CDR3 loop: CAISDRRETQYF. The CDR3 DNA reads as TGTGCCATCAGTGATCGGCGGGAGACCCAGTACTTC.

The sample holds a few counts of this clonotype. CDR3 region: CSARKLGGHQETQYF. In DNA form, the CDR3 reads TGCAGTGCTAGAAAGTTGGGGGGGCACCAAGAGACCCAGTACTTC. The chain recombines TRBV20-1 with TRBJ2-5; D possibly corresponds to TRBD2 (7 bases). CDR1 and CDR2 from the germline V gene are DFQATT and SNEGSKA (reference sequence). Trimming stripped 2 bases from V and 0 bases from J, with 13 bases between. The CDR3 is 15 amino acids.

The gene calls are TRBV4-1 and TRBJ2-1; D unresolved. Germline CDR1 and CDR2: MGHRA and YSYEKL. Trimming pared 1 base from V and 0 bases from J, leaving 10 bases between. The CDR3 is 16 amino acids. The CDR3 DNA reads TGCGCCAGCAGCCAAGCAGGCAGGAGCTCCTACAATGAGCAGTTCTTC. Amino acid sequence: CASSQAGRSSYNEQFF.

The rearrangement links TRBV19 to TRBJ1-5; D remains ambiguous. CDR1 and CDR2 (germline): LNHDA, SQIVND (reference sequence). This CDR3 has 15 residues. Trimming pared 3 bases from V and 0 bases from J, leaving 9 bases between. CDR3 in DNA: TGTGCCAGTAGTATGCGCGGACTTAGCAATCAGCCCCAGCATTTT. Translation: CASSMRGLSNQPQHF.

The rearrangement links TRBV5-5 to TRBJ2-2; 9 nucleotides line up with TRBD2. V was pared by 4 bases and J by 5 bases, with 6 bases of the junction left unmatched. The CDR3 consists of 15 residues. From germline, CDR1 is SGHKS and CDR2 YYEKEE (reference sequence). The CDR3 sequence: CASSGLAGTTGELFF. CDR3 nucleotide sequence: TGTGCCAGCAGCGGGCTAGCGGGAACAACCGGGGAGCTGTTTTTT.

The gene calls are TRBV7-8 and TRBJ1-3; D is perhaps TRBD1 (5 bases). Trimming took 1 base from V and 0 from J, leaving 10 bases between them. CDR3 length: 16 residues. The germline CDR1 and CDR2 sequences are SGHVS and FQNEAQ. CDR3 nucleotides: TGTGCCAGCAGCTTAGTCCAGGGACTCTCTGGAAACACCATATATTTT. This translates into CASSLVQGLSGNTIYF. The whole variable domain, filled in from reference TRBV7-8 and TRBJ1-3, reads GAGVSQSPRYKVAKRGQDVALRCDPISGHVSLFWYQQALGQGPEFLTYFQNEAQLDKSGLPSDRFFAERPEGSVSTLKIQRTQQEDSAVYLCASSLVQGLSGNTIYFGEGSWLTVV.